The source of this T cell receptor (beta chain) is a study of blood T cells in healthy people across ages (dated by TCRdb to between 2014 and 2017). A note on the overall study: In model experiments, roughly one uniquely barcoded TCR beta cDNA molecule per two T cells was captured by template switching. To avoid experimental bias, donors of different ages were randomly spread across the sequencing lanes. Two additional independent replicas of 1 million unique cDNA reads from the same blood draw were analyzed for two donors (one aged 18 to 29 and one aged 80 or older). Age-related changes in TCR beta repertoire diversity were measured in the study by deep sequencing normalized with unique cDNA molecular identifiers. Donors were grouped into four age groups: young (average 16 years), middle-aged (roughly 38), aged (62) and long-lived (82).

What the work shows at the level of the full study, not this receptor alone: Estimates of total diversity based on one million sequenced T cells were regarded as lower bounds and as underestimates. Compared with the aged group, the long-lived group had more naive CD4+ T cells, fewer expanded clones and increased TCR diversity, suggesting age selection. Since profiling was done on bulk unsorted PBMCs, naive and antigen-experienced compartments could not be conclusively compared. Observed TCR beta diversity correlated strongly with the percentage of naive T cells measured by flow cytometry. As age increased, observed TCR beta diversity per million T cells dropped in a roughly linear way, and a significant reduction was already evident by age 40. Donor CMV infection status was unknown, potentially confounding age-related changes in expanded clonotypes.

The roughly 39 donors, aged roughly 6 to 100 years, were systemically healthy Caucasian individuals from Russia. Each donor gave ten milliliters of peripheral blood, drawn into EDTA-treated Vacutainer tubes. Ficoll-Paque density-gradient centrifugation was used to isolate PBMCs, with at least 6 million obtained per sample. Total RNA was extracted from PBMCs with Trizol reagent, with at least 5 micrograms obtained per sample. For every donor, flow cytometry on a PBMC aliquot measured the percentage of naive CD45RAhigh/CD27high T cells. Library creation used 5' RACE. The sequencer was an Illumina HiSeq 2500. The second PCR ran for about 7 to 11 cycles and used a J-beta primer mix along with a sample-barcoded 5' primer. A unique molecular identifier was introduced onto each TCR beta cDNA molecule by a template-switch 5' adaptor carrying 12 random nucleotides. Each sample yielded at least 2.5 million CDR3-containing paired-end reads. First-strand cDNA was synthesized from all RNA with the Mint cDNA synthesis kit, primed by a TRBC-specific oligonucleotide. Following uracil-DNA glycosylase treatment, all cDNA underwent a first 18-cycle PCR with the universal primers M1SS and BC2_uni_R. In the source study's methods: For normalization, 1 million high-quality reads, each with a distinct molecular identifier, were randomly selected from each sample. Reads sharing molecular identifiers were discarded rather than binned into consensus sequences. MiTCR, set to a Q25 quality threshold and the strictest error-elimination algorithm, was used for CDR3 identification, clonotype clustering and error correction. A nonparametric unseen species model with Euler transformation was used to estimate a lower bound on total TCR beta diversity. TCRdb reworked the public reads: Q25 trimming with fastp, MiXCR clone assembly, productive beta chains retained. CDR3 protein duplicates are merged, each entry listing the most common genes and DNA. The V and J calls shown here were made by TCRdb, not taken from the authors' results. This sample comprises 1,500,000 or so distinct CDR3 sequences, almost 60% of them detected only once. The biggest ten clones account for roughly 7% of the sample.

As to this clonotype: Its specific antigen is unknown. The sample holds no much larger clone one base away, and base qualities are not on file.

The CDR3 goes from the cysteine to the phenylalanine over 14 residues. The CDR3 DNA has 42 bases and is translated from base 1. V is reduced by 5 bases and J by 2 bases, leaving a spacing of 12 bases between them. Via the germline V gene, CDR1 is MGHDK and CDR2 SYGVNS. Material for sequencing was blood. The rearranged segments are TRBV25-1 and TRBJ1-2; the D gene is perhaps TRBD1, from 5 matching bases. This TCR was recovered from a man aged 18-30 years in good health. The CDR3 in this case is CASSFQGPNYGYTF. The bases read TGTGCCAGCAGTTTTCAGGGACCCAACTATGGCTACACCTTC.